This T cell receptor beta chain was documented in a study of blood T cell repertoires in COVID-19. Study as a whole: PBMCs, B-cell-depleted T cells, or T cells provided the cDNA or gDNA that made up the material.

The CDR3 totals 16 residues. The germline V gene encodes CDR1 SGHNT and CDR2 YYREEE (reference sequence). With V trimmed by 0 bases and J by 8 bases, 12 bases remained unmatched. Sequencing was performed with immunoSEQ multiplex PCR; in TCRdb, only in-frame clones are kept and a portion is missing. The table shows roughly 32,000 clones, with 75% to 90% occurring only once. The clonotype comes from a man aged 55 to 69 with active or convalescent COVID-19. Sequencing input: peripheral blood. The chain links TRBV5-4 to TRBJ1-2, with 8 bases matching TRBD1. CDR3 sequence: CASSLAWTGWASGYTF. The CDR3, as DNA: TGTGCCAGCAGCTTGGCTTGGACAGGGTGGGCTTCGGGCTACACCTTC.